Listed below are T cell receptor beta chains from one sample, sequenced in a study of control samples from healthy donors and cancer patients. Repertoires were generated with immunoSEQ multiplex PCR, while TCRdb's copy carries only in-frame clones and drops some. The sample holds about 10,000 clones; roughly 93% are singletons and the top ten take about a fifth. The specimen was PBMCs. These TCRs come from a man aged 55 to 70 with colorectal cancer. The CDR3 runs from the conserved cysteine through the conserved F or W. For some rows the clone size is stated as once, few or many, or as a class when expanded; others skip it.

-,TRBV2,CASPGGTLSTDTQYF
-,TRBV7-2,CASSFYRVDEQYF
-,TRBV7-2,CASSPGGTDHQPQHF
-,TRBV10-3,CAISEYPGTEAFF
-,TRBV6-2/TRBV6-3,CASSQYRDRGSYGYTF
-,TRBV28,CASSQWTGYSPLHF
-,TRBV28,CASSLFEGSYGYTF
-,TRBV7-2,CASSLNGIQETQYF
-,TRBV2,CASLFSGGRTDTQYF
-,TRBV28,CASSIPGLRAFF
-,TRBV5-1,CASSLGGTANEKLFF
-,TRBV28,CASSAGQVSGANVLTF
-,TRBV6-6,CASSQGLPTDTQYF
-,TRBV4-3,CASSSTWTGRGEKLFF
-,TRBV9,CASSDGLLNSPLHF
-,TRBV5-8,CASSLGLPDPGNEQFF
once,TRBV10-3,CAISYGTDSNQPQHF
-,TRBV5-1,CASSKTGGGNEQFF
-,TRBV5-4,CASSLDSFKEQYF
-,TRBV5-6,CASSLDHFEQYF
-,TRBV5-6,CASSLGLAGGPSQETQYF
-,TRBV7-3,CASSPTGGSGETQYF
-,TRBV19,CASKKQSGQGTGELFF
-,TRBV7-2,CASSFYGGGTDTQYF
-,TRBV5-6,CASSFPTGDYGYTF
-,TRBV4-2,CASSQDYRGDNYGYTF
-,TRBV3-1/TRBV3-2,CASSQDRGEQYF
-,TRBV28,CASSLGFVTVRSGELFF